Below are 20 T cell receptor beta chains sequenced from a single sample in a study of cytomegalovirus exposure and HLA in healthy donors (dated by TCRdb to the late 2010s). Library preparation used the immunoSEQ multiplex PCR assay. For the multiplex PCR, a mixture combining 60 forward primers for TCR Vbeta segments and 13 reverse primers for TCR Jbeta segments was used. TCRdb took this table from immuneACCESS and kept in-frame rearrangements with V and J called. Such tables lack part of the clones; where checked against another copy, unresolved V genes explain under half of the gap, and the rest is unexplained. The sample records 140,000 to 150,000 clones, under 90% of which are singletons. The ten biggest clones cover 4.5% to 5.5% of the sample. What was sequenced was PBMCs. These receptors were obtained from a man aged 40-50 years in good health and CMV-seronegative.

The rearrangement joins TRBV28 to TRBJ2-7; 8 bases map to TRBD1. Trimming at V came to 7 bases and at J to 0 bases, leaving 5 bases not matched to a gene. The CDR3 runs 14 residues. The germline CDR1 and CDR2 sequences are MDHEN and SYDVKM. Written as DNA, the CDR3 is TGTGCCAGCACCCCGGGACAGGCCTCCTACGAGCAGTACTTC. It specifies CASTPGQASYEQYF.

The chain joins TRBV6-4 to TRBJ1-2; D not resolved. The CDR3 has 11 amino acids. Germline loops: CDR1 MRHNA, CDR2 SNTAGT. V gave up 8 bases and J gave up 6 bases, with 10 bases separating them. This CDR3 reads CASWGGDGYTF. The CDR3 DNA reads TGTGCCAGCTGGGGAGGAGATGGCTACACCTTC.

The CDR3 region is CSVEYPGTGSFGEQYF. The DNA for the CDR3 is TGCAGCGTTGAGTACCCCGGGACAGGGTCTTTTGGCGAGCAGTACTTC. The V and J genes are TRBV29-1 and TRBJ2-7; TRBD1 matches at 9 bases. This CDR3 comprises 16 residues. V lost 3 bases, J lost 6 bases, and 15 bases stayed unmatched. The germline V gene encodes CDR1 SQVTM and CDR2 ANQGSEA.

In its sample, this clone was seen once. The CDR3 loop is CASSQQTGATFAGYTF. The CDR3, as DNA: TGTGCCAGCAGTCAACAGACAGGGGCCACGTTCGCTGGCTACACCTTC. The chain couples TRBV27 to TRBJ1-2; TRBD1 aligns across 8 bases. Germline V gives CDR1 MNHEY, CDR2 SMNVEV (reference sequence). The ends lost 5 bases at V and 7 bases at J; junction bases unmatched: 15. This CDR3 has 16 amino acids.

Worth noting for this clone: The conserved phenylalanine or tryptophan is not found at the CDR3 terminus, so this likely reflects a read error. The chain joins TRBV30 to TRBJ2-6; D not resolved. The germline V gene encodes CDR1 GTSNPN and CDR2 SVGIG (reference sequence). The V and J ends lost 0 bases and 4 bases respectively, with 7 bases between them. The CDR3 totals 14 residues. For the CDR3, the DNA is TGTGCCTGGAGTGTAAGTGCAGGGGCCAACGTCCTGACTGTC. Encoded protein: CAWSVSAGANVLTV.

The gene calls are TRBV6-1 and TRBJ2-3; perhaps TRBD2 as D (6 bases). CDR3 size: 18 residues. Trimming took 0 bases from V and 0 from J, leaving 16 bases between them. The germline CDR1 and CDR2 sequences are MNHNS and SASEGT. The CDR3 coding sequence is TGTGCCAGCAGTGAAGCTAGATCGGGACTGTCTAGCACAGATACGCAGTATTTT. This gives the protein CASSEARSGLSSTDTQYF.

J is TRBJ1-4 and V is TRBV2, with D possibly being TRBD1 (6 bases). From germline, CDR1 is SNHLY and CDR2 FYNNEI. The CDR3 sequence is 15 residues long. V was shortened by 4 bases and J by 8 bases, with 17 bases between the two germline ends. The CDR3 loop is CASSAQQGQREKLFF. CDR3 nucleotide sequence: TGTGCCAGCAGTGCCCAGCAGGGGCAACGCGAAAAACTGTTTTTT.

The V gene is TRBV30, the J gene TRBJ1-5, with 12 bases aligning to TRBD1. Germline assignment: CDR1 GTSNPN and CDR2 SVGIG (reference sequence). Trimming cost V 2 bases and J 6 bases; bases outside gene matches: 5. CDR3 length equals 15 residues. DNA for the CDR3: TGTGCCTGGAGTTCCGGGACAGGGGGCGGTCAGCCCCAGCATTTT. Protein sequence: CAWSSGTGGGQPQHF.

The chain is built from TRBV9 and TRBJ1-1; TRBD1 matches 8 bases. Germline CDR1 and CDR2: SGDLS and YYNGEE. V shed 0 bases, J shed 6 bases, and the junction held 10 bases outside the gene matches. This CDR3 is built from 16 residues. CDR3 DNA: TGTGCCAGCAGCGTAGCAGGGGGCATATTGGGGGCTGAAGCTTTCTTT. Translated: CASSVAGGILGAEAFF.

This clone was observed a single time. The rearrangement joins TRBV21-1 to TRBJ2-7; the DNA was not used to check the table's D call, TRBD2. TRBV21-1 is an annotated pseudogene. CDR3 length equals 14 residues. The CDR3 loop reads CASSKSTGENEQYF. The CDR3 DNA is TGTGCCAGCAGCAAATCAACCGGGGAAAACGAGCAGTACTTC.

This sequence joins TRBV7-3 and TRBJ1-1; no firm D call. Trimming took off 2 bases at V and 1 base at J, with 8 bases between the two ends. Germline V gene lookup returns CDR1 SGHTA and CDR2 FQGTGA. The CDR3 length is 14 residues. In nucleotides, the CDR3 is TGTGCCAGCAGCTTACTGGGCCCGAACACTGAAGCTTTCTTT. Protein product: CASSLLGPNTEAFF.

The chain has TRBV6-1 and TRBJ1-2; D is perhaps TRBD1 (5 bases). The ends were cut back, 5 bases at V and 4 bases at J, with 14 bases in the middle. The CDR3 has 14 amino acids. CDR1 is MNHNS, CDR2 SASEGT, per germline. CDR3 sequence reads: CASSPSGGFYGYTF. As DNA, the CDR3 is TGTGCCAGCAGTCCTAGTGGGGGGTTCTATGGCTACACCTTC.

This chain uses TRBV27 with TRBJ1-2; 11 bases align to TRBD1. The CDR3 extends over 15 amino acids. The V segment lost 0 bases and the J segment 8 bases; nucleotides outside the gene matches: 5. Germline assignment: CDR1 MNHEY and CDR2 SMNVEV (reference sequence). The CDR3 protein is CASSLSGQGARGYTF. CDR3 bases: TGTGCCAGCAGTTTATCAGGACAGGGGGCGCGGGGCTACACCTTC.

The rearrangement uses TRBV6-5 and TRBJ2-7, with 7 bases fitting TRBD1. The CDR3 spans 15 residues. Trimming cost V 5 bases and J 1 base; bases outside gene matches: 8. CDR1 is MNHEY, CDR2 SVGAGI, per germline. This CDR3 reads CASSSRDSKSYEQYF. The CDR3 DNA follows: TGTGCCAGCAGTAGCCGGGACAGCAAATCCTACGAGCAGTACTTC.

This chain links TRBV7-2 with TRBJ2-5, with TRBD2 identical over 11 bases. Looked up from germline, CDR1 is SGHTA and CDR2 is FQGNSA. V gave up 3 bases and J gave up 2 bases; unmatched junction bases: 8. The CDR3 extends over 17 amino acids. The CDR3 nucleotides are TGTGCCAGCAGCTTGCAGGGGACTAGCGGTTCGCAAGAGACCCAGTACTTC. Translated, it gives CASSLQGTSGSQETQYF.

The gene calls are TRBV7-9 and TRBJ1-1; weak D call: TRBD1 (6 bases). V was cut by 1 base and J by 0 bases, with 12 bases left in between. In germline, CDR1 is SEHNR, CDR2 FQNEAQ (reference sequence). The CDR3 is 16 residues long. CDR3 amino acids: CASSLDRVLMNTEAFF. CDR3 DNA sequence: TGTGCCAGCAGCTTAGACAGGGTCCTCATGAACACTGAAGCTTTCTTT. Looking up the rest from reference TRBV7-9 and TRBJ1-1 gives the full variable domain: DTGVSQNPRHKITKRGQNVTFRCDPISEHNRLYWYRQTLGQGPEFLTYFQNEAQLEKSRLLSDRFSAERPKGSFSTLEIQRTEQGDSAMYLCASSLDRVLMNTEAFFGQGTRLTVV.

The chain's CDR3 is CASSPGTGGTGELFF. The CDR3 region has the DNA TGTGCCAGCAGCCCGGGGACAGGCGGCACCGGGGAGCTGTTTTTT. The V and J genes are TRBV27 and TRBJ2-2; TRBD1 aligns across 8 bases. Germline trimming cut 6 bases from V and 4 bases from J; bases unmatched to any gene: 7. Per the germline V gene, CDR1 is MNHEY and CDR2 is SMNVEV (reference sequence). The CDR3 runs to 15 residues.

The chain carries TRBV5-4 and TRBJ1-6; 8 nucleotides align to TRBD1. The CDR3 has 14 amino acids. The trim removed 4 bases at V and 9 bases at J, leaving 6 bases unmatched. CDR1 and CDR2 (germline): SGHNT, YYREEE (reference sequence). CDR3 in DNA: TGTGCCAGCAGCCTGGACAGGGTTCTTTCACCCCTCCACTTT. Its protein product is CASSLDRVLSPLHF.

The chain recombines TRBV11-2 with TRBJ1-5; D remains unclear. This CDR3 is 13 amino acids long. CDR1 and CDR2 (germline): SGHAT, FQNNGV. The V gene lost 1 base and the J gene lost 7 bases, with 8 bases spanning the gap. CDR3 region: CASSLVGSQPQHF. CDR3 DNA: TGTGCCAGCAGCTTAGTCGGGAGCCAGCCCCAGCATTTT.

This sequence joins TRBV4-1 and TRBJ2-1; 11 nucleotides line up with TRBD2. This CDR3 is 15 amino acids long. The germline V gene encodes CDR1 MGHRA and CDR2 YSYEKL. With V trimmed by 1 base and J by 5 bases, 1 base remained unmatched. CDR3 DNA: TGCGCCAGCAGCCAAGGACTAGCGGGGAACAATGAGCAGTTCTTC. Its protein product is CASSQGLAGNNEQFF.